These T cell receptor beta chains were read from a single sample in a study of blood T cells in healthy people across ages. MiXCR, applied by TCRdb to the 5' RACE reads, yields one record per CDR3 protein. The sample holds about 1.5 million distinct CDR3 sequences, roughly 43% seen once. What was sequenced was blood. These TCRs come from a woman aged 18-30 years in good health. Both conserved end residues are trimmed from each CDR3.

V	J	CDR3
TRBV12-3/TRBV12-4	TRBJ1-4	ASSDTGWAGRKKLF
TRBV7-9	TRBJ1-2	ACSLGDYGYT
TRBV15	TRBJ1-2	ATSRDLGQGSRT
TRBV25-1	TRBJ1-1	TSSEGGATEAF
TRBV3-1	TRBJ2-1	ASSQRAVYNEQF
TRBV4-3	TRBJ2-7	ASSFGLAGSSYEQY
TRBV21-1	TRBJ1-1	ASSKEWPEAF
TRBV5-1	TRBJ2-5	ASTTIIGETQY
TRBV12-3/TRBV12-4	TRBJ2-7	ASSSPNYEQY
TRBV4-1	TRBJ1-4	ASSISGSLGGPNEKLF
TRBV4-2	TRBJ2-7	ASSNRGGNEQY
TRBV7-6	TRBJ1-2	ASSPPPVGAYGYT
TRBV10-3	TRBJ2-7	ATQQTYEQY
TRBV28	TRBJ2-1	ASSLRGTYSYNEQF
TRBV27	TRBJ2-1	ASSATGGREQF
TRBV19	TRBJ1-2	ASSTLRRGSDYGYT
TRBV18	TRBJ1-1	ASSPRQGSIEAF
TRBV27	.	AISNRGRLNEQY
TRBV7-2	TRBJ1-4	ASSLATTVNEKLF
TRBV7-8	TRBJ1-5	ASSLVGSRQPQH
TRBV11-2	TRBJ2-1	ASSLGVRRFSYNEQF
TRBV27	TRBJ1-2	ASSFAANYGYT
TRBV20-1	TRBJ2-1	SAPDRTSYNEQF
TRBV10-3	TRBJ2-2	AISTPDSTTGELF
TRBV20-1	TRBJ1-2	SARDRLRPGNYGYT
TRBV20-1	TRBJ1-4	SARDLRNEKLF
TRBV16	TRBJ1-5	ASSLRASNQPQH
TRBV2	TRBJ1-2	ASREGQGGGHT
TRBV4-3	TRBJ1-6	ASSQQGPNSPLH
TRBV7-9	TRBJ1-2	ASRYTTLTGGQPNYGYT
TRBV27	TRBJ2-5	ASSSYPLVTGNEQY
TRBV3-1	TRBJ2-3	ASGLAGTQY
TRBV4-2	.	ASSQESGARPGTQY
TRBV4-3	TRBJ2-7	ASSHTGGQGYEQY
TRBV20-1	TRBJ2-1	SAGEKLQGYNEQF
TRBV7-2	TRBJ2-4	ASSSDSGVAKNIQY
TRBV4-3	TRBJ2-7	ASSQADPYEQY
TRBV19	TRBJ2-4	ASSIEGDFPAKNIQY
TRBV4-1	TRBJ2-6	ASSQDPPESSGANVLT
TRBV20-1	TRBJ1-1	SARERRPEAF